The T cell receptor (beta chain) described here comes from a study of blood T cells in healthy people across ages. A second PCR, run for roughly 7 to 12 cycles, used a sample-barcoded 5' primer plus a J-beta primer mix. A single record per CDR3 protein comes from TCRdb applying MiXCR to the 5' RACE reads. The data hold around 710,000 distinct CDR3 sequences, with roughly 43% observed a single time. V was pared by 3 bases and J by 0 bases, with 2 bases of the junction left unmatched. Germline V gene lookup returns CDR1 MGHDK and CDR2 SYGVNS. This CDR3 has 15 amino acids. The rearrangement links TRBV25-1 to TRBJ2-5; 9 bases align to TRBD2. Sequencing was done on a sample of blood. This receptor was obtained from a woman in her sixties in good health. This CDR3 is CASSEASGDQETQYF. As DNA, the CDR3 is TGTGCCAGCAGTGAGGCTAGCGGGGACCAAGAGACCCAGTACTTC.